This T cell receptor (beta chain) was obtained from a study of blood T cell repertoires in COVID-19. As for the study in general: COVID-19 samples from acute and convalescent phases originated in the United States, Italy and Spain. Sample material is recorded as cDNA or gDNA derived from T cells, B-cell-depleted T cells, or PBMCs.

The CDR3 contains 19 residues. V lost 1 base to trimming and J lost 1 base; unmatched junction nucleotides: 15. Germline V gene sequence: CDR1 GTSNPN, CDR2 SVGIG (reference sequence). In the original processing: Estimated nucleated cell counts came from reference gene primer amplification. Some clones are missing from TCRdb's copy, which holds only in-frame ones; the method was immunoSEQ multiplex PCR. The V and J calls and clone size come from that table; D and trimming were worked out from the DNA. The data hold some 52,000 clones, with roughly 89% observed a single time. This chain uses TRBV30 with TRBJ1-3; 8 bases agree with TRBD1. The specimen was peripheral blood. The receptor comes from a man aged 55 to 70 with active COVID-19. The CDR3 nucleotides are TGTGCCTGGAGTGGAGGGACAGGCGGAAGGGGGTTATCTGGAAACACCATATATTTT. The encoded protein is CAWSGGTGGRGLSGNTIYF.